The 14 T cell receptor beta chains below come from one sample, sequenced in a study of blood T cell repertoires in COVID-19. Only in-frame clones appear in the TCRdb table, and some are missing; sequencing was by immunoSEQ multiplex PCR. The table lists around 350,000 clones, 70% to 90% of them singletons. The sample comprised peripheral blood. These receptors were collected from a human donor in a cohort sampled during active COVID-19.

This clone was seen once. The J gene is TRBJ2-1, the V gene TRBV5-6, with a tentative D call TRBD1 (7 bases). The CDR3 sequence is 16 residues long. Germline loops: CDR1 SGHDT, CDR2 YYEEEE. V was trimmed by 4 bases and J by 6 bases, leaving 20 bases between them. The DNA of the CDR3 is TGTGCCAGCAGCCACCCTCGACAGGGAGGACGCAATGAGCAGTTCTTC. Its protein is CASSHPRQGGRNEQFF.

Written as DNA, the CDR3 is TGTGCCAGCAGCCCTCGAGGCTACGAGACCGGGGAGCTGTTTTTT. The encoded protein is CASSPRGYETGELFF. The chain couples TRBV7-2 to TRBJ2-2; D ambiguous. The CDR3 runs to 15 residues. V lost 5 bases and J lost 5, with 15 bases in between. Germline V gene lookup returns CDR1 SGHTA and CDR2 FQGNSA.

This clone turned up a few times. V gene TRBV18 combines with J gene TRBJ1-1; TRBD1 matches 7 bases. V lost 6 bases, J lost 4 bases, and 17 bases stayed unmatched. This CDR3 has 17 amino acids. The germline V gene has CDR1 KGHSH and CDR2 LQKENI. CDR3 region: CASSHWPLDRVGTEAFF. The CDR3 DNA reads TGTGCCAGCTCCCACTGGCCCCTTGACAGGGTCGGCACTGAAGCTTTCTTT. The full variable domain, completed using reference TRBV18 and TRBJ1-1, is NAGVMQNPRHLVRRRGQEARLRCSPMKGHSHVYWYRQLPEEGLKFMVYLQKENIIDESGMPKERFSAEFPKEGPSILRIQQVVRGDSAAYFCASSHWPLDRVGTEAFFGQGTRLTVV.

The chain carries TRBV29-1 and TRBJ2-2; 7 bases are shared with TRBD1. The CDR3 sequence is 14 residues long. CDR1 is SQVTM, CDR2 ANQGSEA, per germline. V trimming: 6 bases; J trimming: 3 bases; junction bases outside the gene matches: 7. The DNA of the CDR3 is TGCAGCGTGAGGGGAACAGGGGACACCGGGGAGCTGTTTTTT. Translation gives CSVRGTGDTGELFF.

V and J are TRBV7-9 and TRBJ1-1, with D tentatively TRBD1 (5 bases). V was shortened by 5 bases and J by 0 bases, with 10 bases between the two germline ends. There are 14 residues in the CDR3. CDR1 and CDR2 (germline): SEHNR, FQNEAQ (reference sequence). The CDR3 reads CASSQQAVNTEAFF. CDR3 in DNA: TGTGCCAGCAGCCAACAGGCAGTGAACACTGAAGCTTTCTTT.

V and J are TRBV2 and TRBJ2-1; D remains unclear. The CDR3 runs 12 residues. V lost 3 bases and J lost 5, with 5 bases in between. CDR1 SNHLY and CDR2 FYNNEI come from the germline V gene. The CDR3 DNA reads TGTGCCAGCAGTGATATCGACAATGAGCAGTTCTTC. It is translated as CASSDIDNEQFF.

The chain carries TRBV7-9 and TRBJ2-5; D remains unclear. Trimming took off 1 base at V and 3 bases at J, with 9 bases between the two ends. Germline V gene data show CDR1 as SEHNR and CDR2 as FQNEAQ (reference sequence). The CDR3 spans 14 residues. The CDR3 spells CASSLVARKETQYF. CDR3 nucleotide sequence: TGTGCCAGCAGCTTAGTAGCCCGCAAAGAGACCCAGTACTTC.

This rearrangement joins TRBV5-6 to TRBJ1-2, with a tentative D call TRBD1 (6 bases). CDR3 length equals 15 residues. V was clipped by 1 base and J by 8 bases, with 18 bases between them. The germline gives CDR1 SGHDT, CDR2 YYEEEE. CDR3 coding DNA: TGTGCCAGCAGCTTGCCAGGACAGAGGATAGAAGGCTACACCTTC. Its protein product is CASSLPGQRIEGYTF.

This clone was picked up a small number of times. The genes are TRBV5-5 and TRBJ2-3; the D gene is possibly TRBD2 (6 bases). The CDR3 is 14 amino acids. V was clipped by 0 bases and J by 1 base, with 6 bases between them. CDR1 and CDR2 (germline): SGHKS, YYEKEE (reference sequence). Here the CDR3 DNA reads TGTGCCAGCAGCTTGGCGGGGGGCACAGATACGCAGTATTTT. Its translation: CASSLAGGTDTQYF.

The CDR3 sequence is CASSSHRVAGELFF. DNA for the CDR3: TGTGCCAGCAGCTCCCACAGGGTAGCCGGGGAGCTGTTTTTT. The rearrangement links TRBV7-9 to TRBJ2-2, with TRBD1 as a possible D gene (6 bases). Trimming took 4 bases from V and 6 from J, leaving 12 bases between them. From germline, CDR1 is SEHNR and CDR2 FQNEAQ (reference sequence). The CDR3 loop spans 14 amino acids.

The chain uses TRBV6-2 or TRBV6-3 and TRBJ2-1; no clear D. Trimming removed 2 bases from V and 8 bases from J, with 7 bases in between. Germline V gene lookup returns CDR1 MNHEY and CDR2 SVGEGT. This CDR3 region has 12 residues. CDR3 coding DNA: TGTGCCAGCAGTTACCCGAGCGATGAGCAGTTCTTC. As protein: CASSYPSDEQFF.

This clone has just one count. This sequence joins TRBV7-2 and TRBJ2-7, with 14 nucleotides matching TRBD2. The ends lost 3 bases at V and 7 bases at J; junction bases unmatched: 2. The CDR3 covers 14 residues. Germline CDR1 SGHTA, CDR2 FQGNSA. As DNA, the CDR3 is TGTGCCAGCAGCTTGGGACTAGCGGGGGATGAGCAGTACTTC. Amino acid sequence: CASSLGLAGDEQYF.

V gene TRBV5-4 combines with J gene TRBJ2-3; 11 bases match TRBD2. This CDR3 is built from 15 residues. V shed 4 bases, J shed 3 bases, and the junction held 4 bases outside the gene matches. Germline CDR1 and CDR2: SGHNT and YYREEE (reference sequence). CDR3 bases: TGTGCCAGCAGCCTCTTAGCGGGGGGGACAGATACGCAGTATTTT. Translation: CASSLLAGGTDTQYF.

The chain uses TRBV3-1 (or the pseudogene TRBV3-2) and TRBJ1-2, with 9 nucleotides matching TRBD1. The CDR3 is 14 residues long. The ends lost 3 bases at V and 3 bases at J; junction bases unmatched: 2. CDR1 LGHDT and CDR2 YNNKEL come from the germline V gene (reference sequence). The CDR3 DNA follows: TGTGCCAGCAGCCAGGGACAGGGAGACTATGGCTACACCTTC. It is translated as CASSQGQGDYGYTF.